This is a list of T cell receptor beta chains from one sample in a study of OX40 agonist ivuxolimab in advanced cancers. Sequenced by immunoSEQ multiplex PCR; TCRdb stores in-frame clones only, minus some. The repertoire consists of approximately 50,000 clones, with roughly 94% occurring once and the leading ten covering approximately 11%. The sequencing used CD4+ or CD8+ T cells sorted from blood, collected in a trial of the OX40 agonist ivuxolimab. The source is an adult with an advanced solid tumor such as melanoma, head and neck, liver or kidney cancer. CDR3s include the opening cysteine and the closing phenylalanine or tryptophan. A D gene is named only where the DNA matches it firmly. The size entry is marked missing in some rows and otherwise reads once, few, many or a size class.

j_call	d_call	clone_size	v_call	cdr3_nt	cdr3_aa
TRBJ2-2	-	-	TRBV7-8	TGTGCCAGCAGCTCCAAAGTAGGGGAGCTGTTTTTT	CASSSKVGELFF
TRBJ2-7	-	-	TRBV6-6	TGTGCCAGCAGTTACGTACAGGGTCCCTACGAGCAGTACTTC	CASSYVQGPYEQYF
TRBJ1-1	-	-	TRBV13	TGTGCCAGCAGCCCCTCGGAGGGGCTTTTTTGGACTGAAGCTTTCTTT	CASSPSEGLFWTEAFF
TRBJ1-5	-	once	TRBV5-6	TGTGCCAGCAGCTTGGCGTCGACAGCTAGCAATCAGCCCCAGCATTTT	CASSLASTASNQPQHF
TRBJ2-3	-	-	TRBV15	TGTGCCACCAGCAGAGATGAGGTAAACACAGATACGCAGTATTTT	CATSRDEVNTDTQYF
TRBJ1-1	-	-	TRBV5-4	TGTGCCAGCAGGACAGACTTTTTCATGAACACTGAAGCTTTCTTT	CASRTDFFMNTEAFF
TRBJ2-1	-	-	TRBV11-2	TGTGCCAGCAGCTCTGCAGGGTATGAGCAGTTCTTC	CASSSAGYEQFF
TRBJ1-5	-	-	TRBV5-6	TGTGCCAGCTCTCTGGGGGAACAGCCCCAGCATTTT	CASSLGEQPQHF
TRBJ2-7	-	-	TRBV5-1	TGCGCCAGCAGCTTGGCTGAGGGCAATGAGCAGTACTTC	CASSLAEGNEQYF
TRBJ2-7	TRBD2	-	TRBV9	TGTGCCAGCAGCGTAGTACCAGCGGGAATATACGAGCAGTACTTC	CASSVVPAGIYEQYF
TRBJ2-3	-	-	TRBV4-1	TGCGCCTCGGGACGTAGCGGAGGCGGGACAGATACGCAGTATTTT	CASGRSGGGTDTQYF
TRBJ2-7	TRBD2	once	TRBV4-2	TGTGCCAGCAGCCAAGTGGCTAGCGGGAGCTCCTACGAGCAGTACTTC	CASSQVASGSSYEQYF
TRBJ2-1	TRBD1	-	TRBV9	TGTGCCAGCGGTGGCCGGGACAGCCGTAACAATGAGCAGTTCTTC	CASGGRDSRNNEQFF
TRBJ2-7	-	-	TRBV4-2	TGTGCCAGCAGCCAAACGGACACCAAGGAGCAGTACTTC	CASSQTDTKEQYF
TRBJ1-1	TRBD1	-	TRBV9	TGTGCCAGCAGCCCCGGGACAGATACTGAAGCTTTCTTT	CASSPGTDTEAFF
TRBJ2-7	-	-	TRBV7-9	TGTGCCAGCAGCTTAGTGGGGCAGGGCTACGAGCAGTACTTC	CASSLVGQGYEQYF
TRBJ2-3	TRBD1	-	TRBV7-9	TGTGCCAGCAGCCTCCGGGACAGGGGGTCAGATACGCAGTATTTT	CASSLRDRGSDTQYF
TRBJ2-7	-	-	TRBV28	TGTGCCAGCGGCCTCGAGGGACAATCATACGAGCAGTACTTC	CASGLEGQSYEQYF
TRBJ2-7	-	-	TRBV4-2	TGTGCCAGCAGCCAAGCAACCGGCACCTACGAGCAGTACTTC	CASSQATGTYEQYF
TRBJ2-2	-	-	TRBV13	TGTGCCAGCAACCAGGACGGAGCGAACACCGGGGAGCTGTTTTTT	CASNQDGANTGELFF
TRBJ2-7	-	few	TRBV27	TGTGCCAGCAGTCCCTCAGGGTGGTCCTACGAGCAGTACTTC	CASSPSGWSYEQYF
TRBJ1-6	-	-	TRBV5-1	TGCGCCAGCAGCTTGAACAGGGCCTCCTATAATTCACCCCTCCACTTT	CASSLNRASYNSPLHF
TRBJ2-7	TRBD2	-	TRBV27	TGTGCCAGCAGTCCACTAGCGGGAGCCTACGAGCAGTACTTC	CASSPLAGAYEQYF
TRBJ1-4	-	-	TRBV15	TGTGCCACCAGCAGAGGGATGGAGGGGTTGGGTGAAAAACTGTTTTTT	CATSRGMEGLGEKLFF
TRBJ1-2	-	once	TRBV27	TGTGCCAGCAGTTTATCGTCGGGAAACTATGGCTACACCTTC	CASSLSSGNYGYTF
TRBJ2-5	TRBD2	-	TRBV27	TGTGCCAGCAGTTTAGCACTAGCGGGAAAGGTTATAGAGACCCAGTACTTC	CASSLALAGKVIETQYF
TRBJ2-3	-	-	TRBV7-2	TGTGCCAGCAGCCGGGAAACAAGGGGCACAGATACGCAGTATTTT	CASSRETRGTDTQYF
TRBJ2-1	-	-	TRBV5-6	TGTGCCAGCAGTTTAAGACAGGGAGTGGAGCGGGAGTTAGTTGAGCAGTTCTTC	CASSLRQGVERELVEQFF
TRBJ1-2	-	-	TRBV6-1	TGTGCCAGCAGTGAAGCCGGCAGAATTAACTATGGCTACACCTTC	CASSEAGRINYGYTF
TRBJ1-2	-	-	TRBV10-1	TGCGCCAGCAGTGAGTCTACGGAGAACTATGGCTACACCTTC	CASSESTENYGYTF
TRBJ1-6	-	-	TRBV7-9	TGTGCCAGCAGCCCCTATGGGTCACCCCTCCACTTT	CASSPYGSPLHF
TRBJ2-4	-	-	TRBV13	TGTGCCAGCAGCGATTTAGGAGGGGTAAAAAACATTCAGTACTTC	CASSDLGGVKNIQYF
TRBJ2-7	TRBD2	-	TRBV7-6	TGTGCCAGCAGCAGTAGCGGGAGAATCGTCGAGCAGTACTTC	CASSSSGRIVEQYF
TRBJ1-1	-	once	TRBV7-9	TGTGCCAGCAGCTCGCCCGGAGGCAGGGACTTCCGTTTGAACACTGAAGCTTTCTTT	CASSSPGGRDFRLNTEAFF
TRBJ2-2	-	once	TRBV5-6	TGTGCCAGCAGCTTGGGGACCGCCGGGGAGCTGTTTTTT	CASSLGTAGELFF
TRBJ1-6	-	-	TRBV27	TGTGCCAGCAGCAGGGCGGGTAATTCACCCCTCCACTTT	CASSRAGNSPLHF
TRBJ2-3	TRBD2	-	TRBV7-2	TGTGCCAGCAGCTTAGTGGGCGGGAGGGCCTTAAAATCGAATACGCAGTATTTT	CASSLVGGRALKSNTQYF
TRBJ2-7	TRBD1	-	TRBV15	TGTGCCACCAGCAGAGATGGACAGGGCCTCTACGAGCAGTACTTC	CATSRDGQGLYEQYF